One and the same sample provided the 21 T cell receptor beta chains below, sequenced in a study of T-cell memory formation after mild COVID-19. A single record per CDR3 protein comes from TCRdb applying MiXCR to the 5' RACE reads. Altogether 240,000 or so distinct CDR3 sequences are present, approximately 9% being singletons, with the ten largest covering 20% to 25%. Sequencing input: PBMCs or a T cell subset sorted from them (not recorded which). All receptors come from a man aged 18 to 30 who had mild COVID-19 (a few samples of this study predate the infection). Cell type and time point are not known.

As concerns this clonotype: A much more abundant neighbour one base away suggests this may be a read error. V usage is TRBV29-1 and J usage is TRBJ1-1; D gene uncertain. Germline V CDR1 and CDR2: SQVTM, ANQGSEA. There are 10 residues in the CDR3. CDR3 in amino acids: CSVQNTEDFF. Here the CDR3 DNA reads TGCAGCGTGCAGAACACTGAAGATTTCTTT. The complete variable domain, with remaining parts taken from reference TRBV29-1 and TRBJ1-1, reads SAVISQKPSRDICQRGTSLTIQCQVDSQVTMMFWYRQQPGQSLTLIATANQGSEATYESGFVIDKFPISRPNLTFSTLTVSNMSPEDSSIYLCSVQNTEDFFGQGTRLTVV.

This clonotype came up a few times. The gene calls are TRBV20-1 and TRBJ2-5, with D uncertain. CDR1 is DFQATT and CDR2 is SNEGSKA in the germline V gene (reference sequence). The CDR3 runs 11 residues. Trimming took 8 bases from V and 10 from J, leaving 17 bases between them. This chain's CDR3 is CSPDVPRGQYF. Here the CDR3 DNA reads TGCAGTCCAGATGTCCCAAGAGGCCAGTACTTC.

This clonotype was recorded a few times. CDR3 coding DNA: TGTGCCAGCAGTAAATCCGATGAGCAGTTCTTC. It encodes CASSKSDEQFF. The J gene is TRBJ2-1, the V gene TRBV9; D not resolved. V was clipped by 5 bases and J by 8 bases, with 8 bases between them. Germline V gives CDR1 SGDLS, CDR2 YYNGEE. CDR3 size: 11 residues.

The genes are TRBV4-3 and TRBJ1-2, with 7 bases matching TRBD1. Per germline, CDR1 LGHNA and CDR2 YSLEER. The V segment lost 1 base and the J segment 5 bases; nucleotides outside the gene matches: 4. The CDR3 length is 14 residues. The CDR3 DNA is TGCGCCAGCAGCCAAGCCTCAGGGGGTTATGGCTACACCTTC. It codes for CASSQASGGYGYTF.

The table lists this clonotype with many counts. The CDR3 reads CSARDPGAGAHTGELFF. CDR3 nucleotides: TGCAGTGCTAGAGACCCAGGGGCGGGGGCCCACACCGGGGAGCTGTTTTTT. The genes are TRBV20-1 and TRBJ2-2; tentative D call: TRBD2 (7 bases). V was shortened by 0 bases and J by 3 bases, with 17 bases between the two germline ends. This CDR3 comprises 17 residues. The germline V gene has CDR1 DFQATT and CDR2 SNEGSKA (reference sequence).

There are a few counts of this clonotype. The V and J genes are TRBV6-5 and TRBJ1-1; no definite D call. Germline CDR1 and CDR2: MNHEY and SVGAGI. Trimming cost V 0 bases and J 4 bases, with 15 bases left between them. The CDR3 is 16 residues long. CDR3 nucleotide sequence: TGTGCCAGCAGTTACTCGAGGGAGGGCGCGGGCACTGAAGCTTTCTTT. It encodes CASSYSREGAGTEAFF.

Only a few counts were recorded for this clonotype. This CDR3 reads CASERGGSTDTQYF. The CDR3 region has the DNA TGTGCCAGCGAGAGGGGGGGCAGCACAGATACGCAGTATTTT. The rearrangement links TRBV7-2 to TRBJ2-3; weak D call: TRBD2 (7 bases). The CDR3 extends over 14 amino acids. The V and J ends lost 8 bases and 0 bases respectively, with 12 bases between them. Germline CDR1 SGHTA, CDR2 FQGNSA. The full variable domain, completed using reference TRBV7-2 and TRBJ2-3, is GAGVSQSPSNKVTEKGKDVELRCDPISGHTALYWYRQSLGQGLEFLIYFQGNSAPDKSGLPSDRFSAERTGGSVSTLTIQRTQQEDSAVYLCASERGGSTDTQYFGPGTRLTVL.

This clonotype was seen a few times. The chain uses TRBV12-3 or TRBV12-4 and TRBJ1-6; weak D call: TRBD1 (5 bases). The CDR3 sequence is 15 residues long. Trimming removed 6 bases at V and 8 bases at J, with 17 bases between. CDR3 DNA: TGTGCCAGCAGCAGCTTAAGGGGACGAGATTCACCCCTCCACTTT. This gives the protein CASSSLRGRDSPLHF.

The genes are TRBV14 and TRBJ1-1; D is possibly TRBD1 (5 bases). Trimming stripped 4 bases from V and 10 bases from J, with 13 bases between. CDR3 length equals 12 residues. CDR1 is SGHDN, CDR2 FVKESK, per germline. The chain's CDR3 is CASSPAGSRAFF. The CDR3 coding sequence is TGTGCCAGCAGCCCCGCAGGGAGTCGAGCTTTCTTT.

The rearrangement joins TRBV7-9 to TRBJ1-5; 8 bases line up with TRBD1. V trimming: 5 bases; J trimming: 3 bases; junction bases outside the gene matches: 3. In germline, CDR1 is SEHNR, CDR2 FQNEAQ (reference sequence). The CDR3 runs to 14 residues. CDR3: CASSPGQVNQPQHF. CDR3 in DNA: TGTGCCAGCAGCCCGGGACAGGTCAATCAGCCCCAGCATTTT.

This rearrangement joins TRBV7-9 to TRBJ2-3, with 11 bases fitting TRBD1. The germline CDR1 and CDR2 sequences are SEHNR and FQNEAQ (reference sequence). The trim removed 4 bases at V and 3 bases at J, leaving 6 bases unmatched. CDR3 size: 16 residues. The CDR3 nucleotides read TGTGCCAGCAGCTCCCGGGACAGGGGGTGGACAGATACGCAGTATTTT. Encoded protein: CASSSRDRGWTDTQYF.

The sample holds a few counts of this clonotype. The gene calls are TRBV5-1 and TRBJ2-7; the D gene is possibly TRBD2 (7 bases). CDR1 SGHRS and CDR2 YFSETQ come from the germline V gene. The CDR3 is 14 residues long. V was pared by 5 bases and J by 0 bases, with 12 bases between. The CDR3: CASSKRDTSYEQYF. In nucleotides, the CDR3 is TGCGCCAGCAGTAAGCGGGACACCTCCTACGAGCAGTACTTC. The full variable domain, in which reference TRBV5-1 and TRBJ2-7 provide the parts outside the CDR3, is KAGVTQTPRYLIKTRGQQVTLSCSPISGHRSVSWYQQTPGQGLQFLFEYFSETQRNKGNFPGRFSGRQFSNSRSEMNVSTLELGDSALYLCASSKRDTSYEQYFGPGTRLTVT.

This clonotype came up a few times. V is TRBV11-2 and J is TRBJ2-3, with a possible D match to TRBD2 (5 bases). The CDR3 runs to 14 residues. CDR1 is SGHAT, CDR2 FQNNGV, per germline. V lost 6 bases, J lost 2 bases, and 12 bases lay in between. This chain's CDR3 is CASSWGVLTDTQYF. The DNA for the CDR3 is TGTGCCAGCAGTTGGGGAGTGCTCACAGATACGCAGTATTTT.

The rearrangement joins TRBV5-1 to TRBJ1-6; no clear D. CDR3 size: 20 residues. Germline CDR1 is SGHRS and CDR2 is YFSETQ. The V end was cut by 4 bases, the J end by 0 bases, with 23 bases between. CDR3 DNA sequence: TGCGCCAGCAGCAAGGACCGTTCCGACCCCCTCCTCTCCTATAATTCACCCCTCCACTTT. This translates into CASSKDRSDPLLSYNSPLHF.

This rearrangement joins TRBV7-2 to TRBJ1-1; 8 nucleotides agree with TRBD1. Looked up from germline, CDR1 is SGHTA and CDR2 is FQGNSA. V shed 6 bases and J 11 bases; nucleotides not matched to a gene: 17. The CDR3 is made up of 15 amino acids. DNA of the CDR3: TGTGCCAGCAGGGAGCGAGGCAGGGGGCCCCAGGGGGCTTTCTTT. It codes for CASRERGRGPQGAFF.

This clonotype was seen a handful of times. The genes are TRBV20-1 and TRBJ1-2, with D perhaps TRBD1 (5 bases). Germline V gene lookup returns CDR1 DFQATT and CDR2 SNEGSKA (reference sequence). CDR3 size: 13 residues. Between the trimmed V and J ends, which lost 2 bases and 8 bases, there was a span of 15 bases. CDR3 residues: CSARPSVGVGYTF. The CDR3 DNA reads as TGCAGTGCTAGACCTAGCGTGGGGGTGGGCTACACCTTC.

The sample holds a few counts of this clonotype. CDR3 coding DNA: TGTGCCAGCAGCATTGGACTAGCGGGGGGGAGAGATACGCAGTATTTT. Translation gives CASSIGLAGGRDTQYF. This chain joins TRBV7-2 and TRBJ2-3; 15 bases line up with TRBD2. The CDR3 totals 16 residues. Germline CDR1 is SGHTA and CDR2 is FQGNSA. Trimming took 5 bases from V and 5 from J; bases not matched to a gene: 5.

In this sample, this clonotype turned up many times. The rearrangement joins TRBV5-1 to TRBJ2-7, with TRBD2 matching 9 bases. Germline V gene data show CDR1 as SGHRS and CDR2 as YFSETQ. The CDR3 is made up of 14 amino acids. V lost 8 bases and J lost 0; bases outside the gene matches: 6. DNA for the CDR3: TGCGCCAGTAGACTAGCGGCCAGCTCCTACGAGCAGTACTTC. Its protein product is CASRLAASSYEQYF.

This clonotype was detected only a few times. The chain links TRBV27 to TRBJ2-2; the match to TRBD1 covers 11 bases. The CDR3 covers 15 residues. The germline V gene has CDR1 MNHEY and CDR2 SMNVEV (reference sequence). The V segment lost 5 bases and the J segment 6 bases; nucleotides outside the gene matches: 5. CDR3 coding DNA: TGTGCCAGCAGTCCAGAGGGACAGGGGGCCGGGGAGCTGTTTTTT. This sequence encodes CASSPEGQGAGELFF.

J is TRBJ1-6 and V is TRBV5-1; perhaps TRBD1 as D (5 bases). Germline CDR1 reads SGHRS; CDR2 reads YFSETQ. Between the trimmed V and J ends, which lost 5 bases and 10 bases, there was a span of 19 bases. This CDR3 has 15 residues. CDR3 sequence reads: CASRPDGASRSPLHF. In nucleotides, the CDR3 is TGCGCCAGCAGACCGGACGGGGCCTCAAGGTCACCCCTCCACTTT.

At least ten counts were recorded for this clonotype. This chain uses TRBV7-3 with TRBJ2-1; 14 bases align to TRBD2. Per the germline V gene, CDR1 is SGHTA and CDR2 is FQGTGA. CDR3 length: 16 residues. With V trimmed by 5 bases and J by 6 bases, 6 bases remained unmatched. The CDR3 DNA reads TGTGCCAGCAGCCCGACTAGCGGGGGGGCCTCCAATGAGCAGTTCTTC. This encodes CASSPTSGGASNEQFF.